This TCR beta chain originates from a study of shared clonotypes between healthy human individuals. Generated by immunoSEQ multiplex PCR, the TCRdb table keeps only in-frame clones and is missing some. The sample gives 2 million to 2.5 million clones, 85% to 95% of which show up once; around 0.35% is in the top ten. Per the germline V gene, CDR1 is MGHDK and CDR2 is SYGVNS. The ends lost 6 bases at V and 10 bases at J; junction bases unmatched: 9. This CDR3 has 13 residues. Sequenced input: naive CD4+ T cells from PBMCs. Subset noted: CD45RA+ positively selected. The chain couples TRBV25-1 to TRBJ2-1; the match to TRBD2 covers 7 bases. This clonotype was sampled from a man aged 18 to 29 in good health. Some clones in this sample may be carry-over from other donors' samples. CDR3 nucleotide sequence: TGTGCCAGCAGCGTCTCAGGGAGGGAAGAGCAGTTCTTC. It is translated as CASSVSGREEQFF.